This TCR beta chain is from a study of T cells after yellow fever vaccination. Overall study findings and caveats: Only a small proportion of the clonotypes turned up in both the CD4 and the CD8 compartments, likely arising from convergent recombination. Subsequent booster samples again held most clones from primary vaccination (96% CD4, 85% to 90% CD8). Abundant bulk-derived clonotypes could contaminate FACS-sorted repertoires. When the response was secondary, it was weaker but reached its peak faster, day 5 versus 15.

The CDR3 loop spans 13 amino acids. CDR1 and CDR2 (germline): MNHEY, SVGEGT. Trimming shortened V by 5 bases and J by 6 bases, and 10 bases separated the two germline ends. This clonotype occurred a few times. Antigen specificity is unknown. Via MiXCR, TCRdb re-called the 5' RACE reads, giving one row per CDR3 protein. The sample has a few hundred thousand distinct CDR3 sequences, roughly a sixth seen once; the top ten hold roughly 17%. The sequences come from PBMCs, collected about 5 days after the first yellow fever vaccination. The clonotype was recovered from a man aged 18 to 30 who received the YFV17D yellow fever vaccine. The chain carries TRBV6-2 or TRBV6-3 and TRBJ1-4, with D unresolved. The CDR3 bases are TGTGCCAGCAGTATCGACGCTTATGAAAAACTGTTTTTT. This sequence encodes CASSIDAYEKLFF.